Included here is one T cell receptor (beta chain) sequence, with context. Its antigen is unknown. This CDR3 is built from 11 residues. Germline V CDR1 and CDR2: SQVTM, ANQGSEA. The V and J ends lost 4 bases and 6 bases respectively, with 9 bases between them. These data originate in a study of spatial heterogeneity in lung cancer. Study in general: For the average unique TCR and UMI combination, more than eight occurrences appeared in raw reads.

Findings and limits, study-wide: Among blood samples, ubiquitous expanded tumor TCRs appeared more at resection than at follow-up.

Time point of the sample: sample taken at primary tumor resection. The study sequenced unsorted whole RNA from tumor, nontumor lung or frozen PBMC. The donors comprised around 72 untreated early-stage non-small cell lung cancer patients. Unique molecular identifiers, one per molecule, were present on every TCR cDNA molecule. From the 5' RACE reads, TCRdb called clonotypes with MiXCR, one entry per CDR3 protein. The table lists 80,000 to 95,000 distinct CDR3 sequences, 7.5% to 10% of them singletons. This TCR was recovered from a male donor with early-stage non-small cell lung cancer. The rearrangement joins TRBV29-1 to TRBJ1-2; perhaps TRBD1 as D (5 bases). The sample consisted of PBMCs, taken at surgery. Here the CDR3 reads CSVGGDDGYTF. The CDR3 DNA reads as TGCAGCGTTGGGGGCGATGATGGCTACACCTTC.